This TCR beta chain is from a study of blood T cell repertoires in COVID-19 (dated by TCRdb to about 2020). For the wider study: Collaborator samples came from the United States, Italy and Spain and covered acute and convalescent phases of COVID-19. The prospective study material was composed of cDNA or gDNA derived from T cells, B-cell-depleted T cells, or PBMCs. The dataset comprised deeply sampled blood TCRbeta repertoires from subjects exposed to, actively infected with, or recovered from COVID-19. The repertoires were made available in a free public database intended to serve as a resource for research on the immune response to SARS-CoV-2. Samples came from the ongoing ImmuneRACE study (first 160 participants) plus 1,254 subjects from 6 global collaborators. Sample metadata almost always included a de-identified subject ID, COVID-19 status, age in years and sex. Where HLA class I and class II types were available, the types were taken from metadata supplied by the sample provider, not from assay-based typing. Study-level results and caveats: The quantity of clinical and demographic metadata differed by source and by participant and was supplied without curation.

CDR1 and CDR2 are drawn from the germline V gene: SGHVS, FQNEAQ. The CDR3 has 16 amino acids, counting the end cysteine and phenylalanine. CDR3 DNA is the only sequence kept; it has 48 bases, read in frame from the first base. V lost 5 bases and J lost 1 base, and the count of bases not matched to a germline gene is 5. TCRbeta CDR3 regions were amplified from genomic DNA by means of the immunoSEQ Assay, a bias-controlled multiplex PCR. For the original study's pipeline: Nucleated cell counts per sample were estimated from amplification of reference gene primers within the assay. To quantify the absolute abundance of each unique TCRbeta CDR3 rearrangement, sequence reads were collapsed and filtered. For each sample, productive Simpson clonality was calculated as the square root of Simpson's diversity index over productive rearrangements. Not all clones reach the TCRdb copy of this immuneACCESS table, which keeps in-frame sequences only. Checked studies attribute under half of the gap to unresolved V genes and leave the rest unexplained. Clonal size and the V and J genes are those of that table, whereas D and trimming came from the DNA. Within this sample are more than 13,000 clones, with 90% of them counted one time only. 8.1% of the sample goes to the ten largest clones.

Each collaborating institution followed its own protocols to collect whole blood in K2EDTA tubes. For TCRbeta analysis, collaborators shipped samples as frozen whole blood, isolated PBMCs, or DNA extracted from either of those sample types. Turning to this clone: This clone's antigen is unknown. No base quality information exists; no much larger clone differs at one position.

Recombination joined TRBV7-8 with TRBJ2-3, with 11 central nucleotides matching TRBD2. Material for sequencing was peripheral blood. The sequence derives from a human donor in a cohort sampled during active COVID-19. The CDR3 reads CASSVLAGGGTDTQYF. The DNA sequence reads TGTGCCAGCAGCGTGCTAGCGGGAGGAGGCACAGATACGCAGTATTTT.